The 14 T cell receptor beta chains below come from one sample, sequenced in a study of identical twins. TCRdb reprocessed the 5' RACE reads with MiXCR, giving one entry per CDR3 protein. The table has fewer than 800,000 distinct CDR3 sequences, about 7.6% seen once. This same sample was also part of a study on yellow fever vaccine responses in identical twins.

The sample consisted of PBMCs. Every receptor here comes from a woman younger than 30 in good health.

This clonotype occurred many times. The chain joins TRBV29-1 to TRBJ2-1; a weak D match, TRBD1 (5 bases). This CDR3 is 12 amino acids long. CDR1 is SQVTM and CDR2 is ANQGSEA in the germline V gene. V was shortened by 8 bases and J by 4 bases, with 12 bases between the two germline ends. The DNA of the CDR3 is TGCAGCCAAAGGTCAGGGTACAATGAGCAGTTCTTC. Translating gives CSQRSGYNEQFF.

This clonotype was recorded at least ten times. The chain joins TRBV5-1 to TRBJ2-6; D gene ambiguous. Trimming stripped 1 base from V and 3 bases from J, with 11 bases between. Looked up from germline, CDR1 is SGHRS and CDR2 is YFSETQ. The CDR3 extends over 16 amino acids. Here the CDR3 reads CASSLLSFVGANVLTF. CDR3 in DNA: TGCGCCAGCAGCTTGTTATCGTTCGTTGGGGCCAACGTCCTGACTTTC.

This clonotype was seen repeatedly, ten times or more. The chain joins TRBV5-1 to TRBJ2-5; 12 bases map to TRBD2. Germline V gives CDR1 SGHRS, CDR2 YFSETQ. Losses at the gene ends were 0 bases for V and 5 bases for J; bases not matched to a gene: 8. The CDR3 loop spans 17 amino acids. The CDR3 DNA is TGCGCCAGCAGCTTGGGGACTAGCGGGATAAGCGGTGAGACCCAGTACTTC. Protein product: CASSLGTSGISGETQYF. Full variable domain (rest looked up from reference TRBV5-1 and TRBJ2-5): KAGVTQTPRYLIKTRGQQVTLSCSPISGHRSVSWYQQTPGQGLQFLFEYFSETQRNKGNFPGRFSGRQFSNSRSEMNVSTLELGDSALYLCASSLGTSGISGETQYFGPGTRLLVL.

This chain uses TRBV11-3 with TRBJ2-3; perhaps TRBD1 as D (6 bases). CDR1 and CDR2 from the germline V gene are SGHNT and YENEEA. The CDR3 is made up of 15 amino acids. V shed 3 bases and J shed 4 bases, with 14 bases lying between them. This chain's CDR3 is CASSLGTSSADTQYF. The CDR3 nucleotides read TGTGCCAGCAGCTTGGGGACAAGCTCAGCAGATACGCAGTATTTT.

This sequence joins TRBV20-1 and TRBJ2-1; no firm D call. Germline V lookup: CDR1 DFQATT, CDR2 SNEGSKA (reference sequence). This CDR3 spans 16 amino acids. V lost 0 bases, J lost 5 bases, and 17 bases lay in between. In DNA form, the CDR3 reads TGCAGTGCTAGAGATCCAATGAGTCCACAAGACAATGAGCAGTTCTTC. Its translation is CSARDPMSPQDNEQFF.

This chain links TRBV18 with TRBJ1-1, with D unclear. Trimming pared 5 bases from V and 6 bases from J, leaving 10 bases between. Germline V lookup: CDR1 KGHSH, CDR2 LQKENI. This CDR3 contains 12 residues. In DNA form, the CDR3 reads TGTGCCAGCTCAACGAATCGAGCTGAAGCTTTCTTT. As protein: CASSTNRAEAFF.

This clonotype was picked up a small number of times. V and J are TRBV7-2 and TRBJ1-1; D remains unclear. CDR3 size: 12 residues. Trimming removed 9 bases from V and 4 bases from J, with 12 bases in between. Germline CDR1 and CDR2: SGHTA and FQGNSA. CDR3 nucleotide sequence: TGTGCCAGTCGCCGGGTGGGCACTGAAGCTTTCTTT. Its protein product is CASRRVGTEAFF.

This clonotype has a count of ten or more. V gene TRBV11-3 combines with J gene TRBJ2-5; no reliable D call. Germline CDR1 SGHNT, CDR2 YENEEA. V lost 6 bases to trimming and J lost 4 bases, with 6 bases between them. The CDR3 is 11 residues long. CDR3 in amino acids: CASRSVETQYF. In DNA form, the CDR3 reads TGTGCCAGCAGGTCTGTAGAGACCCAGTACTTC.

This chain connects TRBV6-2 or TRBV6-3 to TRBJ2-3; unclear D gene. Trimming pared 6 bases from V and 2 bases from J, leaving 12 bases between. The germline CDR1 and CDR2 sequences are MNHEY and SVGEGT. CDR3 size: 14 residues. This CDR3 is CASRPSTNTDTQYF. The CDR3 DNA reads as TGTGCCAGCAGACCCTCTACCAACACAGATACGCAGTATTTT.

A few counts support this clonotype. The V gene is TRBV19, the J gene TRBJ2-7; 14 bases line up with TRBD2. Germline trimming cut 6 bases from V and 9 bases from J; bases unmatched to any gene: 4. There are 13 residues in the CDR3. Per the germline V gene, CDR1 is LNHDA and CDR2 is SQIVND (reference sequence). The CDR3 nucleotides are TGTGCCAGTAGGGGACTAGCGGGAGAAGTGCAGTACTTC. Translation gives CASRGLAGEVQYF.

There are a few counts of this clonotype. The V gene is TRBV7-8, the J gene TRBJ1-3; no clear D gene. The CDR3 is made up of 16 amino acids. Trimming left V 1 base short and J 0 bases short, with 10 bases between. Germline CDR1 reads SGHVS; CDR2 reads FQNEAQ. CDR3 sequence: CASSLVGRISGNTIYF. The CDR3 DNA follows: TGTGCCAGCAGCTTAGTTGGGCGGATCTCTGGAAACACCATATATTTT.

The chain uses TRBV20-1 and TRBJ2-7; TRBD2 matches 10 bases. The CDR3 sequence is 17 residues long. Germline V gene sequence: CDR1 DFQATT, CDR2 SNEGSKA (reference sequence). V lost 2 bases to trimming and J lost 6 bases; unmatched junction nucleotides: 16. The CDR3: CSARSSGRSADYSEQYF. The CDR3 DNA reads TGCAGTGCTAGATCTAGCGGGAGATCAGCGGACTACTCCGAGCAGTACTTC.

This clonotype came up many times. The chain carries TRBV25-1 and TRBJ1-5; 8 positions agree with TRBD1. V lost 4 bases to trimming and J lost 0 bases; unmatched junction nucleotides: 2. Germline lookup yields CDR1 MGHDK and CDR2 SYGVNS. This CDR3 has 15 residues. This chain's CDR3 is CASSADRGSNQPQHF. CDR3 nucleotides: TGTGCCAGCAGTGCCGACAGGGGTAGCAATCAGCCCCAGCATTTT.

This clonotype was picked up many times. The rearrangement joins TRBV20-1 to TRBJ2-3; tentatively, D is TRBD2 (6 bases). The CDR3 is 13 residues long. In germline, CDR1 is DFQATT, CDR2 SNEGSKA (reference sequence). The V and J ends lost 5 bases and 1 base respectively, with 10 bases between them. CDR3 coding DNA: TGCAGTGCTCGCGGGGAGGGCACAGATACGCAGTATTTT. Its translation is CSARGEGTDTQYF.